The rows below give T cell receptor beta chains drawn from one sample of a study of shared clonotypes between healthy human individuals. Measured with immunoSEQ multiplex PCR; TCRdb has only the in-frame clones, and not every one. The sample includes some 1.5 million clones, 95% to 97% seen only once; the top ten take 1.2%. The source material was naive CD4+ T cells sorted from blood. Every receptor here comes from a man aged 30-40 years in good health. Both conserved end residues are part of each CDR3. The D gene is left open where the match is weak. Only part of the rows carry a size: once, few, many, or a class if the clone is expanded.

size	V	length	J	D	DNA	CDR3
-	TRBV20-1	10	TRBJ2-7	-	TGCAGTGCTAAAGGGTACGAGCAGTACTTC	CSAKGYEQYF
-	TRBV5-1	17	TRBJ2-1	-	TGCGCCAGCAGCCTCGAACACGGCTCAAGCTCCTACAATGAGCAGTTCTTC	CASSLEHGSSSYNEQFF
-	TRBV18	16	TRBJ2-3	TRBD2	TGTGCCAGCTCACCTAGTCGGGCGGGAGCAGCAGATACGCAGTATTTT	CASSPSRAGAADTQYF
-	TRBV15	14	TRBJ2-3	-	TGTGCCACCAGCAGAGGGGTTCGCACAGATACGCAGTATTTT	CATSRGVRTDTQYF
once	TRBV6-1	19	TRBJ2-6	TRBD1	TGTGCCAGCAGTGGAGGCTATGGGACAGGGGCTGCTGGGGCCAACGTCCTGACTTTC	CASSGGYGTGAAGANVLTF
-	TRBV7-8	16	TRBJ1-5	-	TGTGCCAGCAGCTTAGTTCAGGGCATGGTCTATCAGCCCCAGCATTTT	CASSLVQGMVYQPQHF
-	TRBV6-6	15	TRBJ2-7	TRBD2	TGTGCCAGCAGCCGTCCAGAGCGGGATCGGTACGAGCAGTACTTC	CASSRPERDRYEQYF
-	TRBV5-1	15	TRBJ2-5	TRBD2	TGCGCCAGCAGCTTGACGACTAGCGGGCAAGAGACCCAGTACTTC	CASSLTTSGQETQYF
-	TRBV18	16	TRBJ2-2	-	TGTGCCAGCTCACCGGCGGTACTAACGAACACCGGGGAGCTGTTTTTT	CASSPAVLTNTGELFF
-	TRBV7-2	18	TRBJ2-3	-	TGTGCCAGCAGCTTAGCCGCATTATCCCTACTTAGCACAGATACGCAGTATTTT	CASSLAALSLLSTDTQYF
-	TRBV27	15	TRBJ2-7	TRBD1	TGTGCCAGCAGTGCTTTGGGACAGCTCATTCACGAGCAGTACTTC	CASSALGQLIHEQYF
few	TRBV5-6	18	TRBJ2-7	-	TGTGCCAGCAGCTTGATGAATGCACGCCGGGAGATGGTAGGCGAGCAGTACTTC	CASSLMNARREMVGEQYF
-	TRBV4-1	18	TRBJ1-5	TRBD1	TGCGCCAGCAGCCTAAGGACAGGCCTAGCCGATAGCAATCAGCCCCAGCATTTT	CASSLRTGLADSNQPQHF
-	TRBV7-9	14	TRBJ2-5	TRBD1	TGTGCCAGCAGCCCCGGGGACAGAAAAGAGACCCAGTACTTC	CASSPGDRKETQYF
-	TRBV18	15	TRBJ2-3	TRBD2	TGTGCCAGCTCACCATCGGGGGGGCTAGCAGATACGCAGTATTTT	CASSPSGGLADTQYF
once	TRBV11-2	13	TRBJ1-1	-	TGTGCCAGCAGCTTAGATGCGGGGACTGAAGCTTTCTTT	CASSLDAGTEAFF
-	TRBV4-3	16	TRBJ2-3	TRBD1	TGCGCCAGCAGCCTAGGGGACAGGAAGCTTGCAGATACGCAGTATTTT	CASSLGDRKLADTQYF
few	TRBV7-9	11	TRBJ2-1	-	TGTGCCAGCAGCCCCGCAAGTGAGCAGTTCTTC	CASSPASEQFF
-	TRBV28	18	TRBJ1-3	-	TGTGCCACCGCGTATGGGGGCGCGGGGTTCGCGCCTGGAAACACCATATATTTT	CATAYGGAGFAPGNTIYF
-	TRBV7-9	13	TRBJ1-4	-	TGTGCCAGCAGCCGTTCGAGCGGTGAAAAACTGTTTTTT	CASSRSSGEKLFF
-	TRBV28	14	TRBJ2-7	-	TGTGCCAGCTCAGTTCCCGGACTCCTCTACGAGCAGTACTTC	CASSVPGLLYEQYF
-	TRBV7-8	15	TRBJ1-2	-	TGTGCCAGCAGCTTCCGGACAGAATCCCTATATGGCTACACCTTC	CASSFRTESLYGYTF
-	TRBV10-3	16	TRBJ2-2	-	TGTGCCATCAGTGAGTGGGGTAGACGAGATACCGGGGAGCTGTTTTTT	CAISEWGRRDTGELFF
-	TRBV28	14	TRBJ1-1	-	TGTGCCAGCAGTTTACCCACTGGGGGGACTGAAGCTTTCTTT	CASSLPTGGTEAFF
once	TRBV10-3	13	TRBJ2-3	-	TGTGCCATCAGTGAGTTGTACCCAGATACGCAGTATTTT	CAISELYPDTQYF
-	TRBV25-1	14	TRBJ1-2	-	TGTGCCAGCAGTGAATCCGACATTTTGTATGGCTACACCTTC	CASSESDILYGYTF
-	TRBV5-1	15	TRBJ2-2	-	TGCGCCAGCAGCTTGAGGGAGGCCGACACCGGGGAGCTGTTTTTT	CASSLREADTGELFF
few	TRBV10-1	14	TRBJ2-7	TRBD1	TGCGCCAGCAGTGAGGGACAGGGGGCCTACGAGCAGTACTTC	CASSEGQGAYEQYF
-	TRBV18	14	TRBJ2-7	-	TGTGCCAGCTCACCAGTCTCCTCTTCTTCCGAGCAGTACTTC	CASSPVSSSSEQYF
-	TRBV6-1	13	TRBJ2-2	-	TGTGCCAGCAGTCTGGAGAGCACCGGGGAGCTGTTTTTT	CASSLESTGELFF
-	TRBV10-2	16	TRBJ2-3	-	TGCGCCAGCAGTGAGTCTCTAGGGATTTACCCAGATACGCAGTATTTT	CASSESLGIYPDTQYF
-	TRBV9	17	TRBJ2-1	TRBD2	TGTGCCAGCAGCGTAGAGCCCCCGGGGGACTACTACAATGAGCAGTTCTTC	CASSVEPPGDYYNEQFF
-	TRBV18	16	TRBJ2-2	TRBD1	TGTGCCAGCTCACCACCCGGGACAGTAAACACCGGGGAGCTGTTTTTT	CASSPPGTVNTGELFF
-	TRBV28	18	TRBJ1-1	-	TGTGCCAGCAGCAACCCCAAACCCAGACAGATCCCGAACACTGAAGCTTTCTTT	CASSNPKPRQIPNTEAFF
-	TRBV28	11	TRBJ1-1	-	TGTGCCAGCGGGAAGAACACTGAAGCTTTCTTT	CASGKNTEAFF
-	TRBV5-4	16	TRBJ2-1	-	TGTGCCAGCAGCCCTACGACAGGAGGATCCTACAATGAGCAGTTCTTC	CASSPTTGGSYNEQFF
-	TRBV7-9	17	TRBJ2-7	TRBD2	TGTGCCAGCAGCCGGGGACTAGCGGGAGGGCTCACCTACGAGCAGTACTTC	CASSRGLAGGLTYEQYF
-	TRBV29-1	11	TRBJ2-7	TRBD1	TGCAGCGCGGACAGGGGTTACGAGCAGTACTTC	CSADRGYEQYF
-	TRBV11-2	16	TRBJ2-3	-	TGTGCCAGCAGCTCATTCGGTATGGGGAACACAGATACGCAGTATTTT	CASSSFGMGNTDTQYF
-	TRBV13	17	TRBJ1-2	TRBD1	TGTGCCAGCAGCACCGACCCCGGGACAGGGGCGGTCTATGGCTACACCTTC	CASSTDPGTGAVYGYTF
-	TRBV29-1	13	TRBJ2-7	TRBD2	TGCAGCGTGTTGACTAGCGGGAGCGTCCAGCAGTACTTC	CSVLTSGSVQQYF